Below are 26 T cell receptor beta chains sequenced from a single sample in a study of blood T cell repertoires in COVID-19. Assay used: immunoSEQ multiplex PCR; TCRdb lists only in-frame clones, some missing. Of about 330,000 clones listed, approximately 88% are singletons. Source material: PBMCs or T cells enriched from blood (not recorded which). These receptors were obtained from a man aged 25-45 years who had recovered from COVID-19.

CDR3 nucleotide sequence: TGTGCCAGCAGTGACTCTCCGGGACAGGGATTCGTGCAGTACTTC. This sequence encodes CASSDSPGQGFVQYF. This chain joins TRBV6-4 and TRBJ2-7, with 9 bases that match TRBD1. Germline-derived CDR1 and CDR2 are MRHNA and SNTAGT. V was clipped by 0 bases and J by 9 bases; unmatched bases: 9. This CDR3 is 15 amino acids long.

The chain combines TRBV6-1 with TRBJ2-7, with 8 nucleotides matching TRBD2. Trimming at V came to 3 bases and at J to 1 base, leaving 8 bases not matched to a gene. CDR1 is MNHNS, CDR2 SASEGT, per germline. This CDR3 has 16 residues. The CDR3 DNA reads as TGTGCCAGCAGTGACGGGGGGGGGTCCTTTTCCTACGAGCAGTACTTC. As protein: CASSDGGGSFSYEQYF.

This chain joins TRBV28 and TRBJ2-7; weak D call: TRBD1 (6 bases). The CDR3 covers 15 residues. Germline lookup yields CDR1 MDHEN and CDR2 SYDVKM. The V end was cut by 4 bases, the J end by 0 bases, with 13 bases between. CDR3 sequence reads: CASSSLTGSSYEQYF. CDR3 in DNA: TGTGCCAGCAGTTCCCTGACAGGAAGCTCCTACGAGCAGTACTTC.

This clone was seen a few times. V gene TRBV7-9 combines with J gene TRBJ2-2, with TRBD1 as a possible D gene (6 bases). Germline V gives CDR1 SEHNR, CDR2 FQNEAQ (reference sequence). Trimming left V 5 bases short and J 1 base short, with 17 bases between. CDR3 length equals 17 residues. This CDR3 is CASSGRRTEVNTGELFF. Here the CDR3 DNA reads TGTGCCAGCAGCGGTCGGAGGACAGAAGTGAACACCGGGGAGCTGTTTTTT. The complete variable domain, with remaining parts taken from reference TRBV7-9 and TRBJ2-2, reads DTGVSQNPRHKITKRGQNVTFRCDPISEHNRLYWYRQTLGQGPEFLTYFQNEAQLEKSRLLSDRFSAERPKGSFSTLEIQRTEQGDSAMYLCASSGRRTEVNTGELFFGEGSRLTVL.

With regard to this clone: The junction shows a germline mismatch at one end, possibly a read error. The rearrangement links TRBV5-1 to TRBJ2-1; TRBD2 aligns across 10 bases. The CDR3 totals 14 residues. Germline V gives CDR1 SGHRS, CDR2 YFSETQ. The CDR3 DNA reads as TGCGCCAGCAGCAGCTCAGCGGGGGGGCCACTTCTTCTCTTC. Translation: CASSSSAGGPLLLF.

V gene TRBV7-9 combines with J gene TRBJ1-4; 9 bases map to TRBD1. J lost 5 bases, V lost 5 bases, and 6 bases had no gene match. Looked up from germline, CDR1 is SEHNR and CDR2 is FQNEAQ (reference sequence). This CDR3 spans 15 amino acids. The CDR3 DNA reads TGTGCCAGCAGCGTGTCCGGGACAGGGAATGAAAAACTGTTTTTT. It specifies CASSVSGTGNEKLFF.

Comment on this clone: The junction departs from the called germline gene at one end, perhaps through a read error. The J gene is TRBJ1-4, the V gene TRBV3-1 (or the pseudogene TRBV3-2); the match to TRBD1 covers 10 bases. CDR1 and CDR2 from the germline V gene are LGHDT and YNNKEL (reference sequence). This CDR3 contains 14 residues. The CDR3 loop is CASSRTGTGEVMVF. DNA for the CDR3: TGTGCCAGCAGCAGGACCGGGACAGGGGAGGTAATGGTTTTT.

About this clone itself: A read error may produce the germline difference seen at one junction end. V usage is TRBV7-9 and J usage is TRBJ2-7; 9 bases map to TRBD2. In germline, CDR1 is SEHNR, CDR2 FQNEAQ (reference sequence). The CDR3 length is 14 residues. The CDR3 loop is CTSNLAGQPYEQYF. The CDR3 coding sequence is TGTACCAGCAACCTAGCGGGACAGCCCTACGAGCAGTACTTC.

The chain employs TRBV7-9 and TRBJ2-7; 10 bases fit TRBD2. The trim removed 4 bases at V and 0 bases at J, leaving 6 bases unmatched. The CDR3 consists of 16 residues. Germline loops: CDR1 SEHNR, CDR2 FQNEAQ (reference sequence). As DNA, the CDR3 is TGTGCCAGCAGCTACCCCGGGACTAGCGACTCCTACGAGCAGTACTTC. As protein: CASSYPGTSDSYEQYF.

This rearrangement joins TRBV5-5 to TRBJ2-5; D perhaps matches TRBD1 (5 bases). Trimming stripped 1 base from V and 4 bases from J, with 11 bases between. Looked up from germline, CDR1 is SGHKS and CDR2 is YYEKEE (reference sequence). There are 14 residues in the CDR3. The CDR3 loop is CASSLYATAETQYF. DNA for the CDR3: TGTGCCAGCAGCTTGTACGCGACAGCAGAGACCCAGTACTTC.

CDR3 DNA sequence: TGTGCCAGCAGTTTAGCGGTCTACTATGGCTACACCTTC. Protein product: CASSLAVYYGYTF. The chain carries TRBV28 and TRBJ1-2; D is unresolved. With 2 bases removed from V and 3 bases from J, the gap between germline ends came to 7 bases. This CDR3 has 13 amino acids. Germline CDR1 is MDHEN and CDR2 is SYDVKM.

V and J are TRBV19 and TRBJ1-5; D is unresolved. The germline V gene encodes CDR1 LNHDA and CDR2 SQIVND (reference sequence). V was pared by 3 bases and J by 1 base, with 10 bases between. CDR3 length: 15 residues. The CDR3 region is CASSMEGMSNQPQHF. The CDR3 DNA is TGTGCCAGTAGTATGGAGGGTATGAGCAATCAGCCCCAGCATTTT.

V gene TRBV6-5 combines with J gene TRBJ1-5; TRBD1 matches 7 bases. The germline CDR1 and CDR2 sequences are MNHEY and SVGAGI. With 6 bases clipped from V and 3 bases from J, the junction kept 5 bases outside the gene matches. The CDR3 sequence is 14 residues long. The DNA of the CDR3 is TGTGCCAGCAGCCGACAGGGTGACAATCAGCCCCAGCATTTT. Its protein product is CASSRQGDNQPQHF.

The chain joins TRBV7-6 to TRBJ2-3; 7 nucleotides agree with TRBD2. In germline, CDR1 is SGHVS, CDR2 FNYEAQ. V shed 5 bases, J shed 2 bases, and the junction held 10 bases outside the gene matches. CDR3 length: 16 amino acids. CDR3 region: CASSKKLREITDTQYF. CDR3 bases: TGTGCCAGCAGCAAAAAACTGCGGGAGATCACAGATACGCAGTATTTT.

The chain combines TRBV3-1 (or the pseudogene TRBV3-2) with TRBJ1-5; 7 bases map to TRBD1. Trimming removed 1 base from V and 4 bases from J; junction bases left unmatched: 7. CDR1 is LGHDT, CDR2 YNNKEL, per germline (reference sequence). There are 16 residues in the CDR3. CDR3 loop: CASSQGGTGVNQPQHF. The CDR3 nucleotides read TGTGCCAGCAGCCAAGGCGGTACAGGGGTGAATCAGCCCCAGCATTTT.

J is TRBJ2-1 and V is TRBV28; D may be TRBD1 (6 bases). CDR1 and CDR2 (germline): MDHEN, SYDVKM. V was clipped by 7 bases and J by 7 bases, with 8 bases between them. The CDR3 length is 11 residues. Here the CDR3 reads CASTGDNEQFF. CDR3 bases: TGTGCCAGCACAGGGGATAATGAGCAGTTCTTC.

The CDR3 loop is CASSNRGTANYGYTF. Written as DNA, the CDR3 is TGCGCCAGCAGCAACCGAGGGACAGCCAACTATGGCTACACCTTC. The rearrangement uses TRBV5-1 and TRBJ1-2, with 7 bases fitting TRBD1. The CDR3 extends over 15 amino acids. Losses at the gene ends were 4 bases for V and 2 bases for J; bases not matched to a gene: 8. CDR1 SGHRS and CDR2 YFSETQ come from the germline V gene.

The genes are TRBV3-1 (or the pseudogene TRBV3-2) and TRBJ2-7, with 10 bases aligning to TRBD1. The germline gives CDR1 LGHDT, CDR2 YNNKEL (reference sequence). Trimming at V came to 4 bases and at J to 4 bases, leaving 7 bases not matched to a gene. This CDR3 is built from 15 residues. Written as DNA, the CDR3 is TGTGCCAGCAGCCCCAGACAGGGGGCGCGGTACGAGCAGTACTTC. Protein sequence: CASSPRQGARYEQYF.

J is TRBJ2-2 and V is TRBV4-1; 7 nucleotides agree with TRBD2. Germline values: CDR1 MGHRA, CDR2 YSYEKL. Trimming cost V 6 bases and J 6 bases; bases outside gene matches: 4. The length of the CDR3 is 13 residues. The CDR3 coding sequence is TGCGCCAGCAGACCCGGGGGGTCCGGGGAGCTGTTTTTT. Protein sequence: CASRPGGSGELFF.

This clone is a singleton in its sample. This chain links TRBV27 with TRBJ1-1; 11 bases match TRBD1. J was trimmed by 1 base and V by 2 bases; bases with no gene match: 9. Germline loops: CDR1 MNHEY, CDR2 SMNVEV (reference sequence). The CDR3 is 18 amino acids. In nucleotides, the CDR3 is TGTGCCAGCAGTTTACTCGGGACAGGGGGGGCGCGGAACACTGAAGCTTTCTTT. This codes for CASSLLGTGGARNTEAFF.

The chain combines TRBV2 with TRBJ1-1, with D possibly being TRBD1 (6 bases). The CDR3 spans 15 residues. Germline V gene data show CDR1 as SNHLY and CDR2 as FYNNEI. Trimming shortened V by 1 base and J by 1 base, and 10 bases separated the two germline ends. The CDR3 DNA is TGTGCCAGCAGTGAAGGGTTAGGGGGGAACACTGAAGCTTTCTTT. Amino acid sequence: CASSEGLGGNTEAFF.

The CDR3, as DNA: TGTGCCAGCCAAGCCGGGACAGGGATAGAGACCCAGTACTTC. Residues: CASQAGTGIETQYF. This rearrangement joins TRBV9 to TRBJ2-5, with 9 bases aligning to TRBD1. The V and J ends lost 7 bases and 4 bases, in that order; junction bases with no gene match: 8. The germline CDR1 and CDR2 sequences are SGDLS and YYNGEE. This CDR3 contains 14 residues.

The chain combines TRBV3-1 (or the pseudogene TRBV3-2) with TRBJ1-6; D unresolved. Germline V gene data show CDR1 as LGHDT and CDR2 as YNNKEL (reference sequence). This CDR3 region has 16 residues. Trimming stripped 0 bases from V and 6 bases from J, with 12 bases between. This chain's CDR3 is CASSQERARRNSPLHF. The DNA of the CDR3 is TGTGCCAGCAGCCAAGAGAGGGCAAGACGTAATTCACCCCTCCACTTT.

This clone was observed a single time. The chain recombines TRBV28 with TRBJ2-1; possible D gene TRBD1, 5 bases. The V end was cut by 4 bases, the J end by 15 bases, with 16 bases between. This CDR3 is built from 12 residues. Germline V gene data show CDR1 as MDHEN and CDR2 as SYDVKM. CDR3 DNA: TGTGCCAGCAGTTCACAGGTCCGTATGAGGTTCTTC. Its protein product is CASSSQVRMRFF.

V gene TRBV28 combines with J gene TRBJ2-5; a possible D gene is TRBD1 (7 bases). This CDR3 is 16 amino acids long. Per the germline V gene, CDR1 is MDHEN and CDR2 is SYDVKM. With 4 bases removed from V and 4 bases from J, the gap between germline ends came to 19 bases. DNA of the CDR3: TGTGCCAGCAGTTCCCCGGGGGACAGATCGGGAGAGACCCAGTACTTC. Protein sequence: CASSSPGDRSGETQYF.

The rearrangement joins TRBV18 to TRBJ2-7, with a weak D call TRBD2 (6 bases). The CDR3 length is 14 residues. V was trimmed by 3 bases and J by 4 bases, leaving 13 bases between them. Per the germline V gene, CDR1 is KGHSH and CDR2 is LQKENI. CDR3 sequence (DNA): TGTGCCAGCTCACCTAGGGAGGTTTATTACGAGCAGTACTTC. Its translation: CASSPREVYYEQYF.